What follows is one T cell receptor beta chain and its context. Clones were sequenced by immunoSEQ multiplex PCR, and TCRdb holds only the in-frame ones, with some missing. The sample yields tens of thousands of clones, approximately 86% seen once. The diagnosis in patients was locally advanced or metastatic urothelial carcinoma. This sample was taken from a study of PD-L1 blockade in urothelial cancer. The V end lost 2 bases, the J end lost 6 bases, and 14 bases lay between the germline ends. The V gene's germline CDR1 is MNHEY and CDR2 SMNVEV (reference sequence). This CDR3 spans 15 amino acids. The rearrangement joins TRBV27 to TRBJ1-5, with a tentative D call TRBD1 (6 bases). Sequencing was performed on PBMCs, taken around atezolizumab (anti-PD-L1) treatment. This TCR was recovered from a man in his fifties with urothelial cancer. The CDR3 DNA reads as TGTGCCAGCAGTTTAATGTTGGCAGGGGCTCAGCCCCAGCATTTT. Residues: CASSLMLAGAQPQHF.